The T cell receptor beta chain under discussion was sequenced for a study of T cell changes during pregnancy in multiple sclerosis (dated by TCRdb to the late 2010s). Describing the broader study: In women with multiple sclerosis, the researchers looked at how the T cell repertoire shifted as pregnancy progressed.

With regard to this clone: The antigen this receptor binds is unknown. Qualities for individual bases were not recorded, and no much larger clone is one base off.

Based on the germline V gene, the CDR1 and CDR2 sequences are MDHEN and SYDVKM. The CDR3 starts with the cysteine, ends with the phenylalanine, and has 14 residues. Only the CDR3 portion is preserved as DNA: 42 bases, with reading frame beginning at the first base. The V end loses 11 bases and the J end loses 1 base, and a stretch of 15 bases separates them. Library preparation used the immunoSEQ multiplex PCR assay. TCRdb carries this immuneACCESS record with in-frame sequences only. Its versions omit some clonotypes, under half of them owing to an unresolved V gene in the studies checked, with the rest unexplained. The sample profile shows 55,000 to 65,000 clones; approximately 92% of them were found once. Together, the top ten hold more than 0.7% of the sample.

Sequences were derived from peripheral blood, sampled in the first trimester of pregnancy. The chain uses TRBV28 and TRBJ1-5, with a tentative D gene TRBD1 over 5 matching bases. The origin of this receptor is a female donor with multiple sclerosis, enrolled in a pregnancy study. The CDR3 region reads CACHPRVSNQPQHF. The DNA sequence follows: TGTGCCTGCCACCCCAGGGTCAGCAATCAGCCCCAGCATTTT.